The clone carrying this T cell receptor (beta chain) appeared a few times. The antigen remains undetermined. The CDR3 has 15 amino acids. The V gene lost 0 bases and the J gene lost 0 bases, with 10 bases spanning the gap. Looked up from germline, CDR1 is SQVTM and CDR2 is ANQGSEA. This sample was included in a study of T cells in localized non-small cell lung cancer. General study results and limits: Adjacent uninvolved lung had the highest clonality, suggesting focused antigen responses. Sequencing was limited to one tumor region, leaving the possibility of heterogeneity open.

Produced via immunoSEQ multiplex PCR; TCRdb's table is partial and in-frame only. This sample has tens of thousands of clones; roughly 88% occur once, and the top ten carry around 1.8%. This specimen was peripheral blood, taken before any cancer treatment. The chain combines TRBV29-1 with TRBJ2-3, with a weak D call TRBD1 (5 bases). The sequence was collected from a woman aged 35 to 75 with stage I lung adenocarcinoma. CDR3 in amino acids: CSVEDPRESTDTQYF. The CDR3 nucleotides are TGCAGCGTTGAAGATCCCAGGGAAAGCACAGATACGCAGTATTTT.